This T cell receptor beta chain was found in a study of yellow fever vaccine responses in identical twins. TCRdb called the RT-PCR reads again in MiXCR, with one record for every CDR3 protein. This sample has 310 or so distinct CDR3 sequences, with 62% found just once. V lost 0 bases and J lost 9; bases outside the gene matches: 8. Germline CDR1 LGHNA, CDR2 YSLEER. CDR3 length: 16 amino acids. The clonotype was recovered from a female donor who received the yellow fever vaccine. The V and J genes are TRBV4-3 and TRBJ2-1; 10 bases agree with TRBD2. Sequencing was performed on T cells from blood (PBMCs), unsorted or a sorted subset (not recorded which), taken before or after yellow fever vaccination (not recorded which). CDR3: CASSQDLPSGRREQFF. The CDR3 DNA is TGCGCCAGCAGCCAAGATTTGCCTAGCGGGAGACGTGAGCAGTTCTTC.